This T cell receptor (beta chain) was sequenced for a study of blood T cell repertoires in COVID-19. Participants' own reports of clinical history determined their cohort assignment. For recovered donors of Cohort 3, there were two negative PCRs, clearance, or symptom resolution. How the authors handled the data: Researchers report that nucleated cell counts were estimated from reference gene primer amplification. Clones were sequenced by immunoSEQ multiplex PCR, and TCRdb holds only the in-frame ones, with some missing. V and J calls and clone size come straight from that table; D and trimming were deduced from the DNA. The profile shows hundreds of thousands of clones, approximately 90% of them singletons. The CDR3 consists of 14 residues. The V end lost 3 bases, the J end lost 6 bases, and 12 bases lay between the germline ends. Germline loops: CDR1 SGHTA, CDR2 FQGNSA.

The receptor comes from a woman aged 35 to 49 who had recovered from COVID-19. Specimen: PBMCs or T cells enriched from blood (not recorded which). The chain carries TRBV7-2 and TRBJ1-5, with D perhaps matching TRBD1 (5 bases). The CDR3 loop is CASSFDSGAQPQHF. The CDR3, as DNA: TGTGCCAGCAGCTTCGACAGCGGGGCTCAGCCCCAGCATTTT.